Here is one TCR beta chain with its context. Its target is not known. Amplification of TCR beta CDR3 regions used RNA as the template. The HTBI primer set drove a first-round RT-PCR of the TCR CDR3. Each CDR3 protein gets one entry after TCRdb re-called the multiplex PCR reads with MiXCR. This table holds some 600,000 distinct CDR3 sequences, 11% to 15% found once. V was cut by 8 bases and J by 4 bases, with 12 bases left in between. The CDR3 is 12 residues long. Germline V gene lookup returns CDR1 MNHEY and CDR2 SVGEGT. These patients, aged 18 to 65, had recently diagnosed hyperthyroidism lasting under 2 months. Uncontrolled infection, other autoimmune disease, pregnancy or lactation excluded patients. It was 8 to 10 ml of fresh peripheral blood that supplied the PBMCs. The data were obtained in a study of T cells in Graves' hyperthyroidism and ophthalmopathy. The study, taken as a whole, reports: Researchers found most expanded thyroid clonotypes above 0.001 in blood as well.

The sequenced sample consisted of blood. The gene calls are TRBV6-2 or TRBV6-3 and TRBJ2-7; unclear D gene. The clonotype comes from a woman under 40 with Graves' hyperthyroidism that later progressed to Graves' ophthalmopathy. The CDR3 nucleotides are TGTGCCAGCGAGAGTGATGGGTACGAGCAGTACTTC. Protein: CASESDGYEQYF.